The clone carrying this T cell receptor (beta chain) was seen once. This entry belongs to a study of blood T cells in healthy people across ages. For the second PCR, which ran for roughly 7 to 11 cycles, a sample-barcoded 5' primer and a J-beta primer mix were used. In TCRdb, the 5' RACE reads were re-called with MiXCR into one record per CDR3 protein. The sample lists over 950,000 distinct CDR3 sequences; roughly 51% were seen once. The germline V gene encodes CDR1 DFQATT and CDR2 SNEGSKA (reference sequence). After removal of 5 bases from V and 8 bases from J, the junction contained 5 bases not matched to a gene. The CDR3 is 12 amino acids.

The V gene is TRBV20-1, the J gene TRBJ2-1; 8 bases map to TRBD2. The clonotype originates from a woman aged 55-75 years in good health. Sequences were obtained from blood. CDR3: CSAWGAGDEQFF. CDR3 DNA sequence: TGCAGTGCTTGGGGAGCGGGAGATGAGCAGTTCTTC.